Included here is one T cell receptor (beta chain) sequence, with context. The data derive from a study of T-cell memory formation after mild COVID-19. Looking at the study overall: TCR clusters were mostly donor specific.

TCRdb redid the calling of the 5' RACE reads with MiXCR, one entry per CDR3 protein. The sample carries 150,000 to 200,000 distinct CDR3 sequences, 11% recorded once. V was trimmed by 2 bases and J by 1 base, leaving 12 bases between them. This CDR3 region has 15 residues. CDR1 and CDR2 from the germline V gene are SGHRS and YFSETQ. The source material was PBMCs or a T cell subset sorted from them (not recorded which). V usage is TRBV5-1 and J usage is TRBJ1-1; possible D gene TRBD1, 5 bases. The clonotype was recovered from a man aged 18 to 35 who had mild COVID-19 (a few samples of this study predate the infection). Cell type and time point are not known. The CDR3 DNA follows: TGCGCCAGCAGCTTTTCGACGGACAAGAACACTGAAGCTTTCTTT. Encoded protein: CASSFSTDKNTEAFF.